This entry lists 13 T cell receptor beta chains sequenced from one sample in a study of blood T cells in healthy people across ages (dated by TCRdb to about 2015). The library was made by 5' RACE. The sequencing machine was an Illumina HiSeq 2500. A second PCR of roughly 7 to 11 cycles was performed with a sample-barcoded 5' primer and a J-beta primer mix. TCRdb reworked the public reads: Q25 trimming with fastp, MiXCR clone assembly, productive beta chains retained. Each CDR3 protein gets just one entry, which takes the most common genes and DNA from the rows behind it. For this sample the table gives approximately 400,000 distinct CDR3 sequences, of which 45% to 65% were detected only once. 45% to 60% of the sample comes from the top ten. The sequenced sample was blood. The receptor source for this set is a man in his 60s in good health.

The rearrangement links TRBV4-2 to TRBJ2-3; D call uncertain. The V end was cut by 2 bases, the J end by 3 bases, with 9 bases between. The CDR3 is made up of 14 amino acids. CDR1 and CDR2 from the germline V gene are LGHNA and YNFKEQ. The CDR3 DNA reads TGTGCCAGCAGCCAAAGTGGTGATACAGATACGCAGTATTTT. Protein sequence: CASSQSGDTDTQYF.

The V gene is TRBV27, the J gene TRBJ1-2; TRBD1 matches 7 bases. J lost 1 base, V lost 6 bases, and 8 bases had no gene match. The germline V gene has CDR1 MNHEY and CDR2 SMNVEV (reference sequence). The CDR3 totals 15 residues. The CDR3: CASSYDRDINYGYTF. The CDR3 DNA follows: TGTGCCAGCAGCTACGACAGGGATATTAACTATGGCTACACCTTC.

This clonotype showed up just a few times. The chain links TRBV16 to TRBJ1-4; TRBD1 matches 8 bases. Germline CDR1 is KGHSY and CDR2 is FQNENV. The CDR3 has 16 residues. Trimming cost V 3 bases and J 0 bases; bases outside gene matches: 3. For the CDR3, the DNA is TGTGCCAGCAGCCACGGACAGGGAGCAACTAATGAAAAACTGTTTTTT. Amino acids: CASSHGQGATNEKLFF.

This clonotype appeared once. This chain connects TRBV12-3 or TRBV12-4 to TRBJ2-1; either TRBD1 or TRBD2 may supply D (5 bases each). There are 15 residues in the CDR3. V lost 6 bases and J 9 bases, leaving 21 bases between the germline ends. The CDR3 sequence is CASRLGAGPFGEQFF. DNA of the CDR3: TGTGCCAGCAGGCTCGGGGCAGGGCCTTTTGGTGAGCAGTTCTTC.

The chain uses TRBV13 and TRBJ2-5; 7 bases are shared with TRBD1. Germline V gives CDR1 PRHDT, CDR2 FYEKMQ (reference sequence). This CDR3 spans 16 amino acids. The ends lost 4 bases at V and 3 bases at J; junction bases unmatched: 11. The DNA for the CDR3 is TGTGCCAGCAGCTCCCTTATCCAGGGGGATGAAGAGACCCAGTACTTC. Translating it yields CASSSLIQGDEETQYF.

This chain connects TRBV30 to TRBJ1-2, with D possibly being TRBD1 (5 bases). The CDR3 is made up of 16 amino acids. The V gene's germline CDR1 is GTSNPN and CDR2 SVGIG (reference sequence). V dropped 0 bases and J dropped 4 bases, with 18 bases sitting between them. The CDR3 is CAWSVEMAGGSYGYTF. DNA for the CDR3: TGTGCCTGGAGTGTAGAGATGGCGGGGGGGAGCTATGGCTACACCTTC. Based on the CDR3 plus reference TRBV30 and TRBJ1-2, the full variable domain is SQTIHQWPATLVQPVGSPLSLECTVEGTSNPNLYWYRQAAGRGLQLLFYSVGIGQISSEVPQNLSASRPQDRQFILSSKKLLLSDSGFYLCAWSVEMAGGSYGYTFGSGTRLTVV.

This clonotype has a count of ten or more. The J gene is TRBJ2-3, the V gene TRBV28; D gene ambiguous. Germline CDR1 MDHEN, CDR2 SYDVKM. Trimming took off 6 bases at V and 4 bases at J, with 20 bases between the two ends. This CDR3 is built from 16 residues. CDR3 DNA: TGTGCCAGCAGCCAAACGGTTTTCGGTCCGGCAGATACGCAGTATTTT. Amino acid sequence: CASSQTVFGPADTQYF.

The chain recombines TRBV15 with TRBJ1-4; D not resolved. The CDR3 consists of 12 residues. Germline V lookup: CDR1 LNHNV, CDR2 YYDKDF (reference sequence). Trimming shortened V by 1 base and J by 8 bases, and 5 bases separated the two germline ends. Here the CDR3 reads CATSRGREKLFF. In nucleotides, the CDR3 is TGTGCCACCAGCAGAGGTAGGGAAAAACTGTTTTTT.

The rearrangement joins TRBV20-1 to TRBJ2-7; either TRBD1 or TRBD2 may fit D (5 bases each). Germline loops: CDR1 DFQATT, CDR2 SNEGSKA (reference sequence). V lost 2 bases and J 7 bases, leaving 33 bases between the germline ends. This CDR3 is built from 19 residues. CDR3 sequence: CSARRGSGTTKEPYNEQYF. CDR3 coding DNA: TGCAGTGCTAGACGGGGATCCGGGACCACAAAGGAGCCCTACAATGAGCAGTACTTC.

The chain recombines TRBV4-2 with TRBJ2-7; 13 nucleotides line up with TRBD2. This CDR3 is built from 15 residues. Unmatched junction bases numbered 8, after V lost 5 bases and J lost 7 bases. Germline CDR1 is LGHNA and CDR2 is YNFKEQ. In DNA form, the CDR3 reads TGTGCCAGCAGCTTTACCGGGACTAGCGGGAAAGAGCAGTACTTC. Its protein is CASSFTGTSGKEQYF.

This clonotype has a handful of counts. The chain links TRBV29-1 to TRBJ2-3; D might be TRBD1 or TRBD2, each matching 5 bases. V lost 0 bases and J 8 bases, leaving 9 bases between the germline ends. Germline values: CDR1 SQVTM, CDR2 ANQGSEA. The CDR3 is 12 residues long. CDR3 nucleotides: TGCAGCGTTGAAGAGGGACGGGGTACGCAGTATTTT. Translating it yields CSVEEGRGTQYF.

The V gene is TRBV30, the J gene TRBJ2-7; TRBD1 aligns across 8 bases. This CDR3 contains 13 residues. J gave up 6 bases and V 0 bases, and 4 bases lay outside the gene matches. CDR1 is GTSNPN, CDR2 SVGIG, per germline (reference sequence). The CDR3 sequence is CAWSVGTGREQYF. CDR3 sequence (DNA): TGTGCCTGGAGTGTAGGGACAGGACGCGAGCAGTACTTC.

The V and J genes are TRBV6-2 or TRBV6-3 and TRBJ2-5; D is perhaps TRBD2 (6 bases). The CDR3 is 15 residues long. V was trimmed by 5 bases and J by 1 base, leaving 14 bases between them. Germline CDR1 and CDR2: MNHEY and SVGEGT. CDR3 loop: CASSVTGLAQETQYF. In DNA form, the CDR3 reads TGTGCCAGCAGTGTTACGGGACTGGCCCAAGAGACCCAGTACTTC.